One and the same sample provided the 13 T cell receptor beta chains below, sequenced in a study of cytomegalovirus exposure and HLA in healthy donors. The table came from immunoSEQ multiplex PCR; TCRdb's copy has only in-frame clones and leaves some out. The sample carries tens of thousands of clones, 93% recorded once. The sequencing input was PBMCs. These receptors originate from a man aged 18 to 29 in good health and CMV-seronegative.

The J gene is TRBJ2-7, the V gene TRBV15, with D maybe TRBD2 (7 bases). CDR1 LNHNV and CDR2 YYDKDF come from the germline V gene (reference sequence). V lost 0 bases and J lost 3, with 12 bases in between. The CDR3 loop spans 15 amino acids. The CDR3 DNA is TGTGCCACCAGCAGAGATATGGGAGGGGGCTACGAGCAGTACTTC. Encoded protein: CATSRDMGGGYEQYF.

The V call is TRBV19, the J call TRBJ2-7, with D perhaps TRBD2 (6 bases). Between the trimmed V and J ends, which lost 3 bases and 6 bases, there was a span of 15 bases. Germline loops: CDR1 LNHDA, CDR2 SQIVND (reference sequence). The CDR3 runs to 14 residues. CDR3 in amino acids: CASSIKGWGGEQYF. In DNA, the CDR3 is TGTGCCAGTAGTATTAAGGGCTGGGGAGGCGAGCAGTACTTC.

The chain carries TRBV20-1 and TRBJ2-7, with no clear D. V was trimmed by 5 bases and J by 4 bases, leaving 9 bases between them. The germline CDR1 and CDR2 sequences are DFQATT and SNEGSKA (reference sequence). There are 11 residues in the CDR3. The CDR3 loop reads CSAPLAYEQYF. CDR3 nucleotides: TGCAGTGCTCCACTCGCATACGAGCAGTACTTC.

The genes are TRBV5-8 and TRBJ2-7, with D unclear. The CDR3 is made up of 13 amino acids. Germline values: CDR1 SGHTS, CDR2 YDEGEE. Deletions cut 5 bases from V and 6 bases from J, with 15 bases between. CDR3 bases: TGTGCCAGCAGACTGGCCCCAGGTATCGAGCAGTACTTC. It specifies CASRLAPGIEQYF. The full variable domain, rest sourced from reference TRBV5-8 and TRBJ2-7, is EAGVTQSPTHLIKTRGQQATLRCSPISGHTSVYWYQQALGLGLQFLLWYDEGEERNRGNFPPRFSGRQFPNYSSELNVNALELEDSALYLCASRLAPGIEQYFGPGTRLTVT.

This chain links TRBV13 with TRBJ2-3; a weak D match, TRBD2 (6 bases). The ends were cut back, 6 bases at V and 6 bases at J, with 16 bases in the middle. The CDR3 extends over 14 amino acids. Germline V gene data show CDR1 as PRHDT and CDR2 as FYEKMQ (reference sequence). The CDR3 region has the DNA TGTGCCAGCAGGCTTAGGACTATACTTGATACGCAGTATTTT. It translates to CASRLRTILDTQYF.

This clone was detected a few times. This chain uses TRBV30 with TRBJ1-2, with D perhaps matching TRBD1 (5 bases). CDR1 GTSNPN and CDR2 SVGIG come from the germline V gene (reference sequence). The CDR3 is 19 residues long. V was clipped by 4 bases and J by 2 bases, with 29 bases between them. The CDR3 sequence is CAWNSWGSWNGTRNYGYTF. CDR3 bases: TGTGCCTGGAATTCCTGGGGCAGTTGGAATGGGACTCGGAACTATGGCTACACCTTC. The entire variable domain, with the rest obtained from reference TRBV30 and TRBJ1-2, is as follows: SQTIHQWPATLVQPVGSPLSLECTVEGTSNPNLYWYRQAAGRGLQLLFYSVGIGQISSEVPQNLSASRPQDRQFILSSKKLLLSDSGFYLCAWNSWGSWNGTRNYGYTFGSGTRLTVV.

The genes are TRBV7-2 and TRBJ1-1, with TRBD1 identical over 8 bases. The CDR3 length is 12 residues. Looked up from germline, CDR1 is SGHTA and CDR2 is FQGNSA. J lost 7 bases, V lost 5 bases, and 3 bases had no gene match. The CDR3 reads CASSHDRGEAFF. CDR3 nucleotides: TGTGCCAGCAGCCACGACAGGGGTGAAGCTTTCTTT. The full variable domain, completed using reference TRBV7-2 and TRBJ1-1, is GAGVSQSPSNKVTEKGKDVELRCDPISGHTALYWYRQSLGQGLEFLIYFQGNSAPDKSGLPSDRFSAERTGGSVSTLTIQRTQQEDSAVYLCASSHDRGEAFFGQGTRLTVV.

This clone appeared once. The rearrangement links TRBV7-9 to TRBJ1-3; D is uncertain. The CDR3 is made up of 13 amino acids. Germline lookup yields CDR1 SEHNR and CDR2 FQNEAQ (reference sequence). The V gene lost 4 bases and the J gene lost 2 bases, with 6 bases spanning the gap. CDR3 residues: CASSSEPGNTIYF. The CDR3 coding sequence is TGTGCCAGCAGCTCCGAGCCTGGAAACACCATATATTTT.

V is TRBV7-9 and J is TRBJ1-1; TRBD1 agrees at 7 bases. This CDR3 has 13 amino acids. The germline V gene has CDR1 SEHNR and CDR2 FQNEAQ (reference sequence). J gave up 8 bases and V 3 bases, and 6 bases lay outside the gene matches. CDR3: CASSFTGAVEAFF. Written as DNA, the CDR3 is TGTGCCAGCAGCTTCACAGGGGCCGTGGAAGCTTTCTTT.

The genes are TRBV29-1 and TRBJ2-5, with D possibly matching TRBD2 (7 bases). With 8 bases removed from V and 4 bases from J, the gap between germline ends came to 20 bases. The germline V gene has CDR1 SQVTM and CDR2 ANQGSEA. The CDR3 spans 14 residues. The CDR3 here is CSSGIGGRGETQYF. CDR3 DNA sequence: TGCAGCTCCGGGATAGGGGGGAGGGGAGAGACCCAGTACTTC.

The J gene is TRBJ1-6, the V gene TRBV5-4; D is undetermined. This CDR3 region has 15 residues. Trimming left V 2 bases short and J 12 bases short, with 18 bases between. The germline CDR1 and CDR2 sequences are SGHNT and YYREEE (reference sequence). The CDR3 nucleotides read TGTGCCAGCAGCTTAGAGCCTGGAGAACTGGTACCCCTCCACTTT. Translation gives CASSLEPGELVPLHF.

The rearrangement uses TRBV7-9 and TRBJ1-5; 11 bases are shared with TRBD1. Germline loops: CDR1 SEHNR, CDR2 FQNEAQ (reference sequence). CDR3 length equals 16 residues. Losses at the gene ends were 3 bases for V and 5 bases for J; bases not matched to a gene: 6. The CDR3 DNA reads TGTGCCAGCAGCTTGGTCGGACAGGGGGCGGATCAGCCCCAGCATTTT. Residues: CASSLVGQGADQPQHF.

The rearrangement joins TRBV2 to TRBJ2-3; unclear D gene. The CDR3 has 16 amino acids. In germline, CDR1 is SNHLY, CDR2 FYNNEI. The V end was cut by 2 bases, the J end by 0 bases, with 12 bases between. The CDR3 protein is CASSESPVPSTDTQYF. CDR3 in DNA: TGTGCCAGCAGTGAAAGTCCAGTTCCGAGCACAGATACGCAGTATTTT.